This entry lists 27 T cell receptor beta chains sequenced from one sample in a study of response to subunit inactivated influenza vaccine. MiXCR, run by TCRdb on the RT-PCR reads, gives a single entry per CDR3 protein. The sample includes about 540,000 distinct CDR3 sequences, under 30% of them seen just once. These data also featured in a second study, about T cells expressing NK-cell markers. That paper notes: TCR beta libraries carry UMIs added by 5'RACE template switching.

Here the sequenced sample was CD4+ T cells sorted from PBMCs, taken approximately 13 days after vaccination. All receptors come from a man aged 50 or older who received an inactivated influenza vaccine.

This clonotype has a handful of counts. The rearrangement links TRBV7-2 to TRBJ2-3, with D possibly TRBD1 on 6 matching bases. V lost 8 bases and J lost 0, with 12 bases in between. The CDR3 length is 14 residues. Germline V gene lookup returns CDR1 SGHTA and CDR2 FQGNSA. CDR3 protein: CASHHGGSTDTQYF. For the CDR3, the DNA is TGTGCCAGCCACCATGGGGGCAGCACAGATACGCAGTATTTT.

This clonotype was counted between two and nine times. This chain connects TRBV6-1 to TRBJ1-5, with 8 bases aligning to TRBD1. The CDR3 runs 14 residues. The germline CDR1 and CDR2 sequences are MNHNS and SASEGT. Trimming cost V 8 bases and J 7 bases; bases outside gene matches: 10. This CDR3 reads CASQGAGLGQPQHF. CDR3 DNA: TGTGCCAGCCAGGGGGCAGGGTTAGGGCAGCCCCAGCATTTT.

The chain links TRBV20-1 to TRBJ2-3; D remains unclear. Per germline, CDR1 DFQATT and CDR2 SNEGSKA (reference sequence). CDR3 length: 13 residues. V was cut by 5 bases and J by 2 bases, with 11 bases left in between. The CDR3 DNA reads TGCAGTGCTCGACCGGACCTCACAGATACGCAGTATTTT. It codes for CSARPDLTDTQYF.

In this sample, this clonotype turned up once. This sequence joins TRBV24-1 and TRBJ2-3; 7 bases are a match to TRBD2. The CDR3 is 16 residues long. Unmatched junction bases numbered 8, after V lost 4 bases and J lost 2 bases. From germline, CDR1 is KGHDR and CDR2 SFDVKD. CDR3 nucleotide sequence: TGTGCCACCAGTGACTCCGGGACTATCCACACAGATACGCAGTATTTT. This translates into CATSDSGTIHTDTQYF.

Only a few counts were recorded for this clonotype. The chain combines TRBV4-2 with TRBJ1-4; no firm D call. V was shortened by 0 bases and J by 5 bases, with 7 bases between the two germline ends. The CDR3 length is 14 residues. The germline V gene encodes CDR1 LGHNA and CDR2 YNFKEQ. The CDR3 loop reads CASSQDRRNEKLFF. The CDR3, as DNA: TGTGCCAGCAGCCAAGATCGGCGGAATGAAAAACTGTTTTTT.

This clonotype was counted a few times. J is TRBJ2-5 and V is TRBV5-6; 8 nucleotides line up with TRBD1. Germline values: CDR1 SGHDT, CDR2 YYEEEE. The CDR3 runs 15 residues. The J segment lost 1 base and the V segment lost 5 bases, leaving 7 bases of the junction unmatched. DNA for the CDR3: TGTGCCAGCAGAACGCGGGGACAGGTCCAAGAGACCCAGTACTTC. This gives the protein CASRTRGQVQETQYF.

This clonotype was seen only a few times. The rearrangement joins TRBV20-1 to TRBJ1-5, with D unclear. Germline CDR1 is DFQATT and CDR2 is SNEGSKA (reference sequence). The CDR3 has 14 amino acids. V was shortened by 1 base and J by 3 bases, with 10 bases between the two germline ends. The CDR3 nucleotides are TGCAGTGCTAGAGGGCAGCCCCCCAATCAGCCCCAGCATTTT. Protein sequence: CSARGQPPNQPQHF.

The chain uses TRBV19 and TRBJ2-2, with D maybe TRBD1 (5 bases). V dropped 9 bases and J dropped 3 bases, with 14 bases sitting between them. CDR1 LNHDA and CDR2 SQIVND come from the germline V gene (reference sequence). The CDR3 is made up of 14 amino acids. The CDR3 loop is CASNMVGHTGELFF. CDR3 bases: TGTGCCAGCAATATGGTGGGGCACACCGGGGAGCTGTTTTTT. The full variable domain, rest sourced from reference TRBV19 and TRBJ2-2, is DGGITQSPKYLFRKEGQNVTLSCEQNLNHDAMYWYRQDPGQGLRLIYYSQIVNDFQKGDIAEGYSVSREKKESFPLTVTSAQKNPTAFYLCASNMVGHTGELFFGEGSRLTVL.

This chain uses TRBV20-1 with TRBJ1-1; D call uncertain. The CDR3 runs to 12 residues. Trimming removed 0 bases from V and 6 bases from J, with 8 bases in between. Germline values: CDR1 DFQATT, CDR2 SNEGSKA (reference sequence). CDR3 DNA: TGCAGTGCTAGAGAGGTGGAGGCTGAAGCTTTCTTT. This sequence encodes CSAREVEAEAFF.

This clonotype was observed a few times. A clone one base away is much larger, so this may be a read error. This CDR3 reads CASSPHRNTGELFF. The CDR3 nucleotides read TGTGCCAGCAGCCCGCACAGGAACACCGGGGAGCTGTTTTTT. The V gene is TRBV7-2, the J gene TRBJ2-2, with no clear D. Per germline, CDR1 SGHTA and CDR2 FQGNSA. Trimming stripped 5 bases from V and 1 base from J, with 8 bases between. The CDR3 covers 14 residues.

This clonotype has only a few counts. The V gene is TRBV7-9, the J gene TRBJ2-3, with 8 nucleotides matching TRBD2. V was clipped by 2 bases and J by 1 base; unmatched bases: 2. In germline, CDR1 is SEHNR, CDR2 FQNEAQ (reference sequence). The CDR3 spans 15 residues. The CDR3 nucleotides are TGTGCCAGCAGCTTACCAGCGGGGGGCACAGATACGCAGTATTTT. It yields the protein CASSLPAGGTDTQYF.

The sample holds a few counts of this clonotype. This chain's CDR3 is CASSQIQGEGTEAFF. CDR3 in DNA: TGCGCCAGCAGCCAGATACAGGGTGAGGGAACTGAAGCTTTCTTT. The chain employs TRBV5-1 and TRBJ1-1, with D possibly being TRBD1 (6 bases). The CDR3 is 15 residues long. V was trimmed by 4 bases and J by 5 bases, leaving 18 bases between them. Germline V gene lookup returns CDR1 SGHRS and CDR2 YFSETQ.

This clonotype was recorded many times. J is TRBJ2-3 and V is TRBV18, with D uncertain. Germline V gene sequence: CDR1 KGHSH, CDR2 LQKENI. The V end was cut by 3 bases, the J end by 1 base, with 5 bases between. The CDR3 runs to 13 residues. CDR3 amino acids: CASSPAGTDTQYF. Here the CDR3 DNA reads TGTGCCAGCTCACCTGCGGGCACAGATACGCAGTATTTT.

CDR3 bases: TGTGCCAGCAGTTACTCGCGACAGCGGAACACTGAAGCTTTCTTT. This gives the protein CASSYSRQRNTEAFF. The rearrangement joins TRBV6-2 or TRBV6-3 to TRBJ1-1; possible D gene TRBD1, 5 bases. Between the trimmed V and J ends, which lost 0 bases and 1 base, there was a span of 9 bases. CDR3 length: 15 amino acids. Germline loops: CDR1 MNHEY, CDR2 SVGEGT.

The V gene is TRBV5-1, the J gene TRBJ2-1; unclear D gene. With 0 bases removed from V and 0 bases from J, the gap between germline ends came to 10 bases. CDR1 and CDR2 (germline): SGHRS, YFSETQ. The CDR3 has 16 amino acids. The CDR3 region is CASSLALQSSYNEQFF. CDR3 sequence (DNA): TGCGCCAGCAGCTTGGCATTACAGAGCTCCTACAATGAGCAGTTCTTC.

V gene TRBV7-9 combines with J gene TRBJ2-7, with TRBD1 as a possible D gene (5 bases). V was pared by 3 bases and J by 4 bases, with 10 bases between. The CDR3 sequence is 13 residues long. Germline loops: CDR1 SEHNR, CDR2 FQNEAQ (reference sequence). The CDR3 DNA reads as TGTGCCAGCAGCTTGGACACAGCATACGAGCAGTACTTC. Translated: CASSLDTAYEQYF.

CDR3 amino acids: CATGHGVSGNEQFF. CDR3 coding DNA: TGTGCCACCGGACATGGTGTGTCCGGGAATGAGCAGTTCTTC. The rearrangement uses TRBV24-1 and TRBJ2-1, with D possibly TRBD1 on 5 matching bases. The V gene lost 9 bases and the J gene lost 7 bases, with 18 bases spanning the gap. The CDR3 covers 14 residues. CDR1 is KGHDR, CDR2 SFDVKD, per germline.

In its sample, this clonotype was seen a few times. This chain links TRBV18 with TRBJ2-7; no clear D gene. The CDR3 runs to 14 residues. CDR1 and CDR2 from the germline V gene are KGHSH and LQKENI. Deletions cut 3 bases from V and 0 bases from J, with 9 bases between. CDR3 in DNA: TGTGCCAGCTCACCTGTACAGACCTCCTACGAGCAGTACTTC. As protein: CASSPVQTSYEQYF.

This chain connects TRBV7-8 to TRBJ2-1; TRBD1 matches at 10 bases. Unmatched junction bases numbered 8, after V lost 4 bases and J lost 5 bases. The CDR3 length is 16 residues. In germline, CDR1 is SGHVS, CDR2 FQNEAQ. The CDR3 DNA reads TGTGCCAGCAGCTCGCCCGGGACAGGGGTCGACAATGAGCAGTTCTTC. Translation gives CASSSPGTGVDNEQFF. The full variable domain, completed using reference TRBV7-8 and TRBJ2-1, is GAGVSQSPRYKVAKRGQDVALRCDPISGHVSLFWYQQALGQGPEFLTYFQNEAQLDKSGLPSDRFFAERPEGSVSTLKIQRTQQEDSAVYLCASSSPGTGVDNEQFFGPGTRLTVL.

The chain combines TRBV7-9 with TRBJ2-1; 8 bases are a match to TRBD2. V was pared by 2 bases and J by 9 bases, with 9 bases of the junction left unmatched. Looked up from germline, CDR1 is SEHNR and CDR2 is FQNEAQ (reference sequence). The CDR3 contains 15 residues. The chain's CDR3 is CASSLSNGGAGEQFF. The CDR3 DNA reads TGTGCCAGCAGCTTATCGAACGGGGGGGCCGGTGAGCAGTTCTTC.

The rearrangement uses TRBV24-1 and TRBJ2-2; possibly TRBD1 or TRBD2 for D (5 bases each). Trimming removed 6 bases at V and 4 bases at J, with 14 bases between. CDR3 length: 15 residues. Germline CDR1 reads KGHDR; CDR2 reads SFDVKD. This CDR3 reads CATSQGTVSTGELFF. Here the CDR3 DNA reads TGTGCCACCAGTCAAGGGACGGTTTCCACCGGGGAGCTGTTTTTT.

The chain couples TRBV20-1 to TRBJ2-1; D perhaps matches TRBD2 (5 bases). Germline CDR1 DFQATT, CDR2 SNEGSKA (reference sequence). The CDR3 length is 13 residues. Trimming cost V 6 bases and J 8 bases, with 17 bases left between them. The CDR3 spells CSAEGRLVHEQFF. The CDR3 bases are TGCAGTGCCGAGGGCCGTTTAGTGCATGAGCAGTTCTTC.

This clonotype was recorded many times. This chain links TRBV29-1 with TRBJ2-3, with D perhaps assigned TRBD1 or TRBD2 (6 bases each). V gave up 0 bases and J gave up 4 bases, with 17 bases separating them. This CDR3 spans 16 amino acids. Germline V CDR1 and CDR2: SQVTM, ANQGSEA. The CDR3 spells CSVEDLGGEGADTQYF. CDR3 coding DNA: TGCAGCGTTGAAGATCTCGGGGGAGAGGGGGCAGATACGCAGTATTTT.

This chain connects TRBV18 to TRBJ2-7; D may match TRBD1 or TRBD2 (5 bases each). V shed 0 bases and J shed 4 bases, with 19 bases lying between them. The CDR3 contains 17 residues. Germline V gene data show CDR1 as KGHSH and CDR2 as LQKENI. CDR3 sequence: CASSPPLVAGWEYEQYF. The CDR3 nucleotides read TGTGCCAGCTCACCACCGCTCGTGGCAGGGTGGGAGTACGAGCAGTACTTC.

The J gene is TRBJ2-3, the V gene TRBV6-2 or TRBV6-3; TRBD2 aligns across 8 bases. The germline V gene encodes CDR1 MNHEY and CDR2 SVGEGT. The CDR3 length is 16 residues. Trimming cost V 6 bases and J 4 bases; bases outside gene matches: 12. CDR3 nucleotides: TGTGCCAGCAGACGCACCGGGACTAGGTTCTCAGATACGCAGTATTTT. Amino acid sequence: CASRRTGTRFSDTQYF.

J is TRBJ2-5 and V is TRBV5-4, with a tentative D call TRBD2 (6 bases). The germline V gene has CDR1 SGHNT and CDR2 YYREEE (reference sequence). This CDR3 has 17 residues. Deletions cut 0 bases from V and 2 bases from J, with 17 bases between. The CDR3 sequence is CASSLGSMGGFQETQYF. The CDR3 region has the DNA TGTGCCAGCAGCTTGGGCAGTATGGGGGGATTTCAAGAGACCCAGTACTTC.

V usage is TRBV18 and J usage is TRBJ1-3; a possible D gene is TRBD1 (5 bases). Trimming took off 3 bases at V and 0 bases at J, with 15 bases between the two ends. This CDR3 spans 17 amino acids. Germline V gene data show CDR1 as KGHSH and CDR2 as LQKENI. CDR3 nucleotide sequence: TGTGCCAGCTCACCCGTCATGGGACTGAGCTCTGGAAACACCATATATTTT. Encoded protein: CASSPVMGLSSGNTIYF.